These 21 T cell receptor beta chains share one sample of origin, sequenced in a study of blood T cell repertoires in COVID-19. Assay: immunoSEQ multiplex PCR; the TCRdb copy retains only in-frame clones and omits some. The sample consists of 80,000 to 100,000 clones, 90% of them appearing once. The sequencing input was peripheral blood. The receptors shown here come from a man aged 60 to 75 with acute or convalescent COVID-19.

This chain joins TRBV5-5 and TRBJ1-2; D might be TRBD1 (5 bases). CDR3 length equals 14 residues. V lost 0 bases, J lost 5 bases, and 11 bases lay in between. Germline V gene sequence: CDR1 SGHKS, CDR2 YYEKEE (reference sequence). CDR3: CASSLGWGEYGYTF. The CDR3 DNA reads TGTGCCAGCAGCTTGGGTTGGGGGGAGTATGGCTACACCTTC.

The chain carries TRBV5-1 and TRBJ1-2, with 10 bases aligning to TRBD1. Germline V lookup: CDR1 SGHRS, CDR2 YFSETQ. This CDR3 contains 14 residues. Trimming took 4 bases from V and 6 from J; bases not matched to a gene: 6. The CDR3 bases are TGCGCCAGCAGCCCCGACAGGGGGCGAGATGGCTACACCTTC. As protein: CASSPDRGRDGYTF.

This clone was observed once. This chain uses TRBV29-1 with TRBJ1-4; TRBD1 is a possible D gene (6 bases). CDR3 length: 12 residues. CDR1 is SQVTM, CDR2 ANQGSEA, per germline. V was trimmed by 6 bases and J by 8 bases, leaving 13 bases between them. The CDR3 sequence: CSVTQGVEKLFF. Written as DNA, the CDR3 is TGCAGCGTGACACAGGGCGTGGAAAAACTGTTTTTT.

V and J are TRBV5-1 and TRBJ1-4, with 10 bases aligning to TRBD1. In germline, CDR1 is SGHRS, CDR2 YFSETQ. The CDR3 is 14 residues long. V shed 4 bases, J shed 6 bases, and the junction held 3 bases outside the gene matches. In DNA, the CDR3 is TGCGCCAGCAGCGCCGGGACAGGGGATGAAAAACTGTTTTTT. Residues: CASSAGTGDEKLFF.

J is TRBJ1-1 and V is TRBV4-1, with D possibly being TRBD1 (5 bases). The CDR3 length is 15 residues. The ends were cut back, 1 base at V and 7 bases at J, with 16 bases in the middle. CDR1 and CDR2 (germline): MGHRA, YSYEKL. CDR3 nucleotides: TGCGCCAGCAGCCAAGGGCTTGGGGGGTCTGGTGAAGCTTTCTTT. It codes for CASSQGLGGSGEAFF.

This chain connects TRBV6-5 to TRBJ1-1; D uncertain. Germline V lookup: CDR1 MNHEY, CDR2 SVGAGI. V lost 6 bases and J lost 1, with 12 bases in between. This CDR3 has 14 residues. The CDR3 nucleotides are TGTGCCAGCAGCGTCCCGAGGGCGAACACTGAAGCTTTCTTT. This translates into CASSVPRANTEAFF.

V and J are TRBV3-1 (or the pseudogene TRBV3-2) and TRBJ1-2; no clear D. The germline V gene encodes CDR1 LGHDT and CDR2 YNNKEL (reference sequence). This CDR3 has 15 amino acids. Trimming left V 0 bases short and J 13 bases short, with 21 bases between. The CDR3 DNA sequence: TGTGCCAGCAGCCAAGAAGCCACGGGGAGACGCCGCCTCACCTTC. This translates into CASSQEATGRRRLTF.

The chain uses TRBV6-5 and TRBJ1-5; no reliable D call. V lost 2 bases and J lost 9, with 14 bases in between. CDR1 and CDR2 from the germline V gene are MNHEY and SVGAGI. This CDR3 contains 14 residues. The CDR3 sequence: CASSYKPGTSPQHF. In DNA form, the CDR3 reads TGTGCCAGCAGTTACAAGCCAGGAACTTCGCCCCAGCATTTT.

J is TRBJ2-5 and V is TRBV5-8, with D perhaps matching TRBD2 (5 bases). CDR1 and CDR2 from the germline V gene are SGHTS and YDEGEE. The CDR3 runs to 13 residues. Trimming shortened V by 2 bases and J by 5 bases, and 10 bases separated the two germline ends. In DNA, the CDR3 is TGTGCCAGCAGCTTCGGGGAGATGGAGACCCAGTACTTC. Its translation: CASSFGEMETQYF.

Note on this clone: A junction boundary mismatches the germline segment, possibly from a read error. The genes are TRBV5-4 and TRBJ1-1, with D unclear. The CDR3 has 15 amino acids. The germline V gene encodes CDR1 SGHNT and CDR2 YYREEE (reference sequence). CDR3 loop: CASSLGSGVNTEAFF. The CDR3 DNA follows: TGTGCCAGCAGTTTGGGGAGTGGAGTGAACACTGAAGCTTTCTTT.

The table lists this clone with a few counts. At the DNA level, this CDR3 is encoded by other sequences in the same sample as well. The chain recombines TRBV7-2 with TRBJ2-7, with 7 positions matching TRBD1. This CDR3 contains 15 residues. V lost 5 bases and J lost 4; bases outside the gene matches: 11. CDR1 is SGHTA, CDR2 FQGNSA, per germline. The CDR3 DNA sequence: TGTGCCAGCAGCCTAGGGGGCCAGGGAACGTACGAGCAGTACTTC. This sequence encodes CASSLGGQGTYEQYF.

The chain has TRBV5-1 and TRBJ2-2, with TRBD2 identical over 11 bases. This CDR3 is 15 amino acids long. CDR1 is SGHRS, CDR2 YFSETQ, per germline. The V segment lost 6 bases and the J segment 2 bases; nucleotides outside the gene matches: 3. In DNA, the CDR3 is TGCGCCAGCACCCTAGCGGGGGGTAACACCGGGGAGCTGTTTTTT. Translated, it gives CASTLAGGNTGELFF.

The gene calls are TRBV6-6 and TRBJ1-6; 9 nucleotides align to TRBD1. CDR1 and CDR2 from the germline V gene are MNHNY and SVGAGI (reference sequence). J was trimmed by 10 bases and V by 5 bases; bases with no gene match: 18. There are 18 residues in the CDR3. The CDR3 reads CASSRLVKGQGLGSPLHF. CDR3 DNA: TGTGCCAGCAGTCGACTAGTAAAGGGACAGGGTTTAGGATCACCCCTCCACTTT.

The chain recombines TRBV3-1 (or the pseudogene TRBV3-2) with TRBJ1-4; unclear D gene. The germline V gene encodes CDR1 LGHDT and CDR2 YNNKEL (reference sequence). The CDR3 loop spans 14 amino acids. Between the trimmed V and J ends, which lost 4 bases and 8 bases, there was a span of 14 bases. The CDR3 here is CASSPRLRKEKLFF. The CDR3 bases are TGTGCCAGCAGCCCTCGGTTGCGGAAAGAAAAACTGTTTTTT.

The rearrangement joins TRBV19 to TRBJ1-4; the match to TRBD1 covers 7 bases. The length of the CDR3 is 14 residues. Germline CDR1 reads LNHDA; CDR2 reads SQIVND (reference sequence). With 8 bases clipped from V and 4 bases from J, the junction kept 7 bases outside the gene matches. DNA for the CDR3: TGTGCCAGTCTGGACAGGTCCCGTAATGAAAAACTGTTTTTT. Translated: CASLDRSRNEKLFF.

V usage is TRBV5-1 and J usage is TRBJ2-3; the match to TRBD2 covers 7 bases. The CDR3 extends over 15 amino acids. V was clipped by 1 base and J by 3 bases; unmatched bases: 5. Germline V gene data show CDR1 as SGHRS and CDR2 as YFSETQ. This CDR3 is CASSLRRGETDTQYF. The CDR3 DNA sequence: TGCGCCAGCAGCTTGCGACGGGGGGAAACAGATACGCAGTATTTT.

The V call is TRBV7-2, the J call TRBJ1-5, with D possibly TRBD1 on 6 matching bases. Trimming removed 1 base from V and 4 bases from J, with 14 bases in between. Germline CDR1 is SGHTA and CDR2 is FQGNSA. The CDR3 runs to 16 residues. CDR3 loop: CASSLEGTGWNQPQHF. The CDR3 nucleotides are TGTGCCAGCAGCTTAGAAGGCACAGGGTGGAATCAGCCCCAGCATTTT. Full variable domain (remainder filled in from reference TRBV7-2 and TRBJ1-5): GAGVSQSPSNKVTEKGKDVELRCDPISGHTALYWYRQSLGQGLEFLIYFQGNSAPDKSGLPSDRFSAERTGGSVSTLTIQRTQQEDSAVYLCASSLEGTGWNQPQHFGDGTRLSIL.

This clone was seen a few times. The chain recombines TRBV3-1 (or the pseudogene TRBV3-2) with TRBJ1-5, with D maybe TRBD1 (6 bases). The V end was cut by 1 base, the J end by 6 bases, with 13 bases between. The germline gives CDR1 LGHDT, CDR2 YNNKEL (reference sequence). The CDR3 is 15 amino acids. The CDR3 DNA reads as TGTGCCAGCAGCCAAGGGACAGCCCTCGGTCAGCCCCAGCATTTT. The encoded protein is CASSQGTALGQPQHF.

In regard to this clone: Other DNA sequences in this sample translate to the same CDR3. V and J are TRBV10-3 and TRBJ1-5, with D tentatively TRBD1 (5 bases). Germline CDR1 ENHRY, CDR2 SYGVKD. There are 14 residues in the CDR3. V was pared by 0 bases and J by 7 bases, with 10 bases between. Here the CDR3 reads CAISESAGRQPQHF. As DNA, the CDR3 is TGTGCCATCAGTGAGTCGGCAGGGAGGCAGCCCCAGCATTTT.

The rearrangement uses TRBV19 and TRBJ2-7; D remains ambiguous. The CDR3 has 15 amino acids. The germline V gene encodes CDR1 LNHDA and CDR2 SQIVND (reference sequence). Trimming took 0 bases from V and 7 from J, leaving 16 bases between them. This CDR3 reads CASSIDARQGWEQYF. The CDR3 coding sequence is TGTGCCAGTAGTATAGACGCCCGACAAGGCTGGGAGCAGTACTTC.

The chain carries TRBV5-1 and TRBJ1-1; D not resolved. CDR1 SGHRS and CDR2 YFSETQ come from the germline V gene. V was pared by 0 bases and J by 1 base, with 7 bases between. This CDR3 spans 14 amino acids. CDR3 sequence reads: CASSLVASNTEAFF. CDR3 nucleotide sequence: TGCGCCAGCAGCTTGGTGGCCTCGAACACTGAAGCTTTCTTT.